This TCR beta chain was found in a study of monozygotic twins with cystic fibrosis. The wider study: Library input was 2.5 to 3.5 micrograms of fragmented DNA, with roughly 15 PCR cycles.

As concerns this clone: Its antigen remains unknown.

Whole-study results and caveats: Clonality was generally low (median around 0.01), higher in the most severe patients. In 13 of 16 pairs, V gene usage was closest to the co-twin's. Shared CDR3 numbers were not associated with age, concordance or severity.

Profiled with immunoSEQ multiplex PCR; TCRdb holds only in-frame clones, not every one. In the table there are around 35,000 clones, approximately 80% of which are singletons. The clonotype was recovered from a girl aged 2-10 years with cystic fibrosis. Material: blood.

The CDR3 DNA reads TGTGCCAGCAGCTTGGCCGGGACTAGGGGGGACTACGAGCAGTACTTC. This codes for CASSLAGTRGDYEQYF. This chain uses TRBV5-4 with TRBJ2-7; 8 bases align to TRBD2. V trimming: 0 bases; J trimming: 3 bases; junction bases outside the gene matches: 8. Looked up from germline, CDR1 is SGHNT and CDR2 is YYREEE (reference sequence). The CDR3 runs to 16 residues. Based on the CDR3 plus reference TRBV5-4 and TRBJ2-7, the full variable domain is ETGVTQSPTHLIKTRGQQVTLRCSSQSGHNTVSWYQQALGQGPQFIFQYYREEENGRGNFPPRFSGLQFPNYSSELNVNALELDDSALYLCASSLAGTRGDYEQYFGPGTRLTVT.